A selection of T cell receptor beta chains follows, all from one sample in a study of blood T cell repertoires in COVID-19. This table comes from immunoSEQ multiplex PCR, and its TCRdb copy is limited to in-frame clones, with some not included. Of 150,000 to 200,000 clones listed, 70% to 90% are singletons. The source material was PBMCs or T cells enriched from blood (not recorded which). These receptors all come from a man aged 35 to 55 who had recovered from COVID-19. CDR3s include the opening cysteine and the closing phenylalanine or tryptophan. The order of the fields is J gene, CDR3 length, D gene, V gene, clone size, CDR3 protein, CDR3 DNA. D genes are given only for firm matches. Clone size, where shown, is once, few, many, or a class for clones that have expanded.

j_gene: TRBJ2-2; len: 15; d_gene: -; v_gene: TRBV30; abundance: -; CDR3aa: CAWYWPGQNTGELFF; CDR3nt: TGTGCCTGGTACTGGCCGGGACAGAACACCGGGGAGCTGTTTTTT
j_gene: TRBJ1-2; len: 13; d_gene: -; v_gene: TRBV19; abundance: -; CDR3aa: CASSERTHYGYTF; CDR3nt: TGTGCCAGTAGCGAAAGGACTCATTATGGCTACACCTTC
j_gene: TRBJ2-7; len: 13; d_gene: -; v_gene: TRBV14; abundance: -; CDR3aa: CASSFILSGEQYF; CDR3nt: TGTGCCAGCAGCTTCATCCTGAGTGGCGAGCAGTACTTC
j_gene: TRBJ1-6; len: 13; d_gene: TRBD1; v_gene: TRBV6-5; abundance: -; CDR3aa: CAVLQGTNSPLHF; CDR3nt: TGTGCCGTTTTACAGGGGACTAATTCACCCCTCCACTTT
j_gene: TRBJ1-2; len: 16; d_gene: -; v_gene: TRBV14; abundance: -; CDR3aa: CASSQGARQTHYGYTF; CDR3nt: TGTGCCAGCAGCCAGGGGGCCCGACAGACGCACTATGGCTACACCTTC
j_gene: TRBJ2-5; len: 14; d_gene: -; v_gene: TRBV5-1; abundance: -; CDR3aa: CASSGVALGETQYF; CDR3nt: TGCGCCAGCAGCGGCGTAGCGTTGGGGGAGACCCAGTACTTC
j_gene: TRBJ2-1; len: 14; d_gene: -; v_gene: TRBV5-1; abundance: -; CDR3aa: CASSLGRTYNEQFF; CDR3nt: TGCGCCAGCAGCTTGGGCAGAACCTACAATGAGCAGTTCTTC
j_gene: TRBJ2-3; len: 16; d_gene: TRBD1; v_gene: TRBV7-9; abundance: few; CDR3aa: CASSPGAGGGTDTQYF; CDR3nt: TGTGCCAGCAGCCCAGGGGCAGGGGGCGGCACAGATACGCAGTATTTT
j_gene: TRBJ2-6; len: 14; d_gene: -; v_gene: TRBV7-3; abundance: -; CDR3aa: CASSLTTGANVLTF; CDR3nt: TGTGCCAGCAGCTTAACTACTGGGGCCAACGTCCTGACTTTC
j_gene: TRBJ2-3; len: 17; d_gene: TRBD2; v_gene: TRBV3-1/TRBV3-2; abundance: -; CDR3aa: CASSLAGLASITDTQYF; CDR3nt: TGTGCCAGCAGCCTAGCGGGACTAGCGAGTATCACAGATACGCAGTATTTT
j_gene: TRBJ2-3; len: 14; d_gene: -; v_gene: TRBV10-2; abundance: -; CDR3aa: CASSVHRREDTQYF; CDR3nt: TGCGCCAGCAGTGTCCATAGGAGAGAAGATACGCAGTATTTT
j_gene: TRBJ1-2; len: 13; d_gene: TRBD1; v_gene: TRBV24-1; abundance: -; CDR3aa: CATSDWTGYGYTF; CDR3nt: TGTGCCACCAGTGATTGGACAGGCTATGGCTACACCTTC
j_gene: TRBJ2-7; len: 12; d_gene: -; v_gene: TRBV14; abundance: many; CDR3aa: CASSQLTGGSDF; CDR3nt: TGTGCCAGCAGCCAACTGACAGGAGGATCGGACTTC
j_gene: TRBJ1-1; len: 16; d_gene: -; v_gene: TRBV4-1; abundance: once; CDR3aa: CASSPFGGQGNTEAFF; CDR3nt: TGCGCCAGCAGCCCCTTCGGGGGGCAGGGGAACACTGAAGCTTTCTTT
j_gene: TRBJ1-4; len: 14; d_gene: -; v_gene: TRBV18; abundance: -; CDR3aa: CASSPEGALEKLFF; CDR3nt: TGTGCCAGCTCACCAGAAGGAGCGTTGGAAAAACTGTTTTTT
j_gene: TRBJ2-7; len: 15; d_gene: TRBD2; v_gene: TRBV9; abundance: once; CDR3aa: CASSVELAGPYEQYF; CDR3nt: TGTGCCAGCAGCGTAGAACTAGCGGGGCCCTACGAGCAGTACTTC
j_gene: TRBJ1-4; len: 15; d_gene: -; v_gene: TRBV30; abundance: -; CDR3aa: CAWTSAGGRGEKLFF; CDR3nt: TGTGCCTGGACCTCGGCCGGGGGGAGGGGTGAAAAACTGTTTTTT
j_gene: TRBJ1-2; len: 12; d_gene: -; v_gene: TRBV30; abundance: -; CDR3aa: CAWTDKNYGYTF; CDR3nt: TGTGCCTGGACCGACAAGAACTATGGCTACACCTTC
j_gene: TRBJ1-1; len: 13; d_gene: -; v_gene: TRBV10-2; abundance: -; CDR3aa: CASRATGITEAFF; CDR3nt: TGCGCCAGCAGGGCTACAGGGATCACTGAAGCTTTCTTT
j_gene: TRBJ2-1; len: 16; d_gene: TRBD2; v_gene: TRBV2; abundance: -; CDR3aa: CASSERLAGEYNEQFF; CDR3nt: TGTGCCAGCAGTGAAAGGCTAGCGGGGGAGTACAATGAGCAGTTCTTC
j_gene: TRBJ1-5; len: 16; d_gene: TRBD1; v_gene: TRBV6-5; abundance: -; CDR3aa: CASSSTSGGSNQPQHF; CDR3nt: TGTGCCAGCAGTTCAACCTCAGGGGGTAGCAATCAGCCCCAGCATTTT
j_gene: TRBJ1-2; len: 13; d_gene: TRBD1; v_gene: TRBV7-3; abundance: -; CDR3aa: CASSLTGDYGYTF; CDR3nt: TGTGCCAGCAGCCTCACAGGGGACTATGGCTACACCTTC
j_gene: TRBJ1-3; len: 16; d_gene: -; v_gene: TRBV11-2; abundance: -; CDR3aa: CASSLDKGGPGNTIYF; CDR3nt: TGTGCCAGCAGCTTAGATAAGGGGGGGCCTGGAAACACCATATATTTT
j_gene: TRBJ2-2; len: 18; d_gene: -; v_gene: TRBV10-2; abundance: -; CDR3aa: CASSDRRGDTPNTGELFF; CDR3nt: TGCGCCAGCAGTGATCGGAGAGGAGATACACCAAACACCGGGGAGCTGTTTTTT
j_gene: TRBJ2-1; len: 16; d_gene: -; v_gene: TRBV5-1; abundance: -; CDR3aa: CASSLGGPFSYNEQFF; CDR3nt: TGCGCCAGCAGCTTAGGGGGTCCCTTCTCCTACAATGAGCAGTTCTTC
j_gene: TRBJ2-1; len: 15; d_gene: -; v_gene: TRBV9; abundance: -; CDR3aa: CASSLAQGSYNEQFF; CDR3nt: TGTGCCAGCAGCCTAGCCCAGGGTTCGTACAATGAGCAGTTCTTC
j_gene: TRBJ2-2; len: 16; d_gene: TRBD2; v_gene: TRBV2; abundance: -; CDR3aa: CASSTTSGTNTGELFF; CDR3nt: TGTGCCAGCAGTACCACTAGCGGAACGAACACCGGGGAGCTGTTTTTT
j_gene: TRBJ1-6; len: 15; d_gene: TRBD1; v_gene: TRBV4-1; abundance: few; CDR3aa: CASRVGQGLESPLHF; CDR3nt: TGCGCCAGCCGGGTGGGACAGGGGTTGGAATCACCCCTCCACTTT
j_gene: TRBJ1-3; len: 14; d_gene: TRBD1; v_gene: TRBV5-6; abundance: few; CDR3aa: CASSLGQGRDTIYF; CDR3nt: TGTGCCAGCAGCTTGGGACAGGGAAGGGACACCATATATTTT
j_gene: TRBJ2-5; len: 15; d_gene: TRBD2; v_gene: TRBV18; abundance: -; CDR3aa: CASSPLAGVTETQYF; CDR3nt: TGTGCCAGCTCACCACTAGCGGGGGTGACGGAGACCCAGTACTTC
j_gene: TRBJ2-3; len: 18; d_gene: TRBD2; v_gene: TRBV13; abundance: -; CDR3aa: CASSLGLAGGLFTDTQYF; CDR3nt: TGTGCCAGCAGCCTAGGACTAGCGGGGGGCCTATTCACAGATACGCAGTATTTT
j_gene: TRBJ2-1; len: 13; d_gene: -; v_gene: TRBV9; abundance: -; CDR3aa: CASSVGAHNEQFF; CDR3nt: TGTGCCAGCAGCGTAGGGGCCCACAATGAGCAGTTCTTC
j_gene: TRBJ2-2; len: 15; d_gene: TRBD1; v_gene: TRBV7-9; abundance: once; CDR3aa: CASSQTGAGTGELFF; CDR3nt: TGTGCCAGCAGCCAGACAGGGGCAGGGACCGGGGAGCTGTTTTTT
j_gene: TRBJ2-3; len: 15; d_gene: -; v_gene: TRBV9; abundance: -; CDR3aa: CASSGALRVTDTQYF; CDR3nt: TGTGCCAGCAGTGGGGCTCTACGGGTAACAGATACGCAGTATTTT
j_gene: TRBJ1-2; len: 14; d_gene: -; v_gene: TRBV7-9; abundance: few; CDR3aa: CASTGAMSNYGYTF; CDR3nt: TGTGCCAGCACGGGGGCAATGTCTAACTATGGCTACACCTTC
j_gene: TRBJ2-7; len: 13; d_gene: -; v_gene: TRBV5-4; abundance: -; CDR3aa: CASSFRDSYEQYF; CDR3nt: TGTGCCAGCAGCTTCCGGGACTCCTACGAGCAGTACTTC
j_gene: TRBJ2-3; len: 17; d_gene: TRBD2; v_gene: TRBV14; abundance: -; CDR3aa: CASSRRTSGATTDTQYF; CDR3nt: TGTGCCAGCAGCCGCCGGACTAGCGGGGCTACCACAGATACGCAGTATTTT
j_gene: TRBJ2-2; len: 12; d_gene: -; v_gene: TRBV12-3/TRBV12-4; abundance: -; CDR3aa: CASSPTGLELFF; CDR3nt: TGTGCCAGCAGCCCCACAGGGTTGGAGCTGTTTTTT
j_gene: TRBJ1-5; len: 15; d_gene: -; v_gene: TRBV6-5; abundance: -; CDR3aa: CASSPVPGLNQPQHF; CDR3nt: TGTGCCAGCAGCCCGGTCCCAGGGCTCAATCAGCCCCAGCATTTT
j_gene: TRBJ2-3; len: 14; d_gene: -; v_gene: TRBV19; abundance: -; CDR3aa: CASSPGGGPDTQYF; CDR3nt: TGTGCCAGTAGTCCCGGTGGGGGCCCAGATACGCAGTATTTT
j_gene: TRBJ1-2; len: 14; d_gene: -; v_gene: TRBV5-1; abundance: -; CDR3aa: CASSFRGQSDGYTF; CDR3nt: TGCGCCAGCAGCTTCAGAGGACAGTCTGACGGATACACCTTC
j_gene: TRBJ2-5; len: 15; d_gene: -; v_gene: TRBV9; abundance: -; CDR3aa: CASSPGGGLRETQYF; CDR3nt: TGTGCCAGCAGCCCTGGGGGCGGACTGAGGGAGACCCAGTACTTC
j_gene: TRBJ1-2; len: 13; d_gene: -; v_gene: TRBV30; abundance: once; CDR3aa: CAWSRRWDYGYTF; CDR3nt: TGTGCCTGGAGTAGGCGGTGGGACTATGGCTACACCTTC
j_gene: TRBJ2-2; len: 14; d_gene: -; v_gene: TRBV5-1; abundance: -; CDR3aa: CASSLGGDTGELFF; CDR3nt: TGCGCCAGCAGCTTGGGCGGGGACACCGGGGAGCTGTTTTTT
j_gene: TRBJ2-5; len: 18; d_gene: TRBD1; v_gene: TRBV5-6; abundance: -; CDR3aa: CASSWWTGGPQYQETQYF; CDR3nt: TGTGCCAGCAGCTGGTGGACAGGGGGTCCACAGTACCAAGAGACCCAGTACTTC
j_gene: TRBJ1-2; len: 15; d_gene: TRBD1; v_gene: TRBV19; abundance: few; CDR3aa: CASSRDRESDYGYTF; CDR3nt: TGTGCCAGTAGTAGGGACAGGGAAAGCGACTATGGCTACACCTTC
j_gene: TRBJ1-4; len: 12; d_gene: -; v_gene: TRBV6-5; abundance: -; CDR3aa: CASSFGNEKLFF; CDR3nt: TGTGCCAGCAGCTTCGGTAATGAAAAACTGTTTTTT
j_gene: TRBJ2-4; len: 15; d_gene: -; v_gene: TRBV19; abundance: once; CDR3aa: CASSTNFGQRNIQYF; CDR3nt: TGTGCCAGTAGTACAAACTTCGGACAGCGGAACATTCAGTACTTC
j_gene: TRBJ2-2; len: 15; d_gene: TRBD1; v_gene: TRBV2; abundance: -; CDR3aa: CASSGTGANTGELFF; CDR3nt: TGTGCCAGCAGCGGGACAGGGGCGAACACCGGGGAGCTGTTTTTT